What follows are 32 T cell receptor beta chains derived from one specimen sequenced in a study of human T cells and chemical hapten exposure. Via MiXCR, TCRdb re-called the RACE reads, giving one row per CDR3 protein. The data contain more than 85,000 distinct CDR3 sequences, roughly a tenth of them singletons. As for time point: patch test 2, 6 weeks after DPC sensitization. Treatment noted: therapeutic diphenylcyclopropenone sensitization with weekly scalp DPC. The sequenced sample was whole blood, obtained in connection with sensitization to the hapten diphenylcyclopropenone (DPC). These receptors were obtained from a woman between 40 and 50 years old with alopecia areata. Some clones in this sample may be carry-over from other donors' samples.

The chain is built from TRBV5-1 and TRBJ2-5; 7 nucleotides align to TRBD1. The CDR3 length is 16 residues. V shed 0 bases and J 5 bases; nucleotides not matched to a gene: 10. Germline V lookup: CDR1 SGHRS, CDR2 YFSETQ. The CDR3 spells CASSLALAGGLETQYF. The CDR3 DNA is TGCGCCAGCAGCTTGGCCTTAGCAGGGGGATTGGAGACCCAGTACTTC.

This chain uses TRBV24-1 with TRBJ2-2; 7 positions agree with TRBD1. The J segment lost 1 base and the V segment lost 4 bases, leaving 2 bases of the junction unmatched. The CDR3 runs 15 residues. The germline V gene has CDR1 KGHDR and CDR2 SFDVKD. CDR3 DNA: TGTGCCACCAGTGAGCACAGGGGGAACACCGGGGAGCTGTTTTTT. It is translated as CATSEHRGNTGELFF.

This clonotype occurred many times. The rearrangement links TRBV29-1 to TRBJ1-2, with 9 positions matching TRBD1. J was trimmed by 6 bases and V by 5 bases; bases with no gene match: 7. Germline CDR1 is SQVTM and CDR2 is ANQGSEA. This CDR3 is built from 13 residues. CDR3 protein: CSVRPRTGDGYTF. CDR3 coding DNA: TGCAGCGTTAGGCCGCGGACAGGGGATGGCTACACCTTC.

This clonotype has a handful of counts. CDR3 residues: CASSHVGSGVYEQYF. The CDR3 coding sequence is TGCGCCAGCAGCCATGTAGGGTCCGGCGTCTACGAGCAGTACTTC. The rearrangement uses TRBV4-1 and TRBJ2-7; D gene unclear. This CDR3 has 15 residues. Germline V lookup: CDR1 MGHRA, CDR2 YSYEKL. The V end was cut by 3 bases, the J end by 3 bases, with 15 bases between.

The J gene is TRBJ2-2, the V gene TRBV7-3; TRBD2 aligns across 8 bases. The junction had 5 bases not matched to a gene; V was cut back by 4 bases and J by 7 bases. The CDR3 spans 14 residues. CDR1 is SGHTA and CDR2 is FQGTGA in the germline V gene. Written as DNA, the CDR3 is TGTGCCAGCAGCTACAGCGGGGGAAACGGGGAGCTGTTTTTT. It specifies CASSYSGGNGELFF.

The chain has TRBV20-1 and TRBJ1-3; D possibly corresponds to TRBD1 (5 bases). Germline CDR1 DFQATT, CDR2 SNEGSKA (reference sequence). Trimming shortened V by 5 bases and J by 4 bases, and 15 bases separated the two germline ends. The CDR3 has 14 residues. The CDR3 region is CSAWDPQYGNTIYF. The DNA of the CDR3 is TGCAGTGCTTGGGACCCCCAATACGGAAACACCATATATTTT.

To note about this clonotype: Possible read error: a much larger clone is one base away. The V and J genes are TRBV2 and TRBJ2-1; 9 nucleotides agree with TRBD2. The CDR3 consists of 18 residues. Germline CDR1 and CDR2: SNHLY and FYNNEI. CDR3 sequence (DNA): TGTGCCAGCAGTGAATTGGTGGATAGCGGGAGCTCCTACAAAGAGCAGTTCTTC. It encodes CASSELVDSGSSYKEQFF. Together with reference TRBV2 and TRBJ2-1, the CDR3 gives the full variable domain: EPEVTQTPSHQVTQMGQEVILRCVPISNHLYFYWYRQILGQKVEFLVSFYNNEISEKSEIFDDQFSVERPDGSNFTLKIRSTKLEDSAMYFCASSELVDSGSSYKEQFFGPGTRLTVL.

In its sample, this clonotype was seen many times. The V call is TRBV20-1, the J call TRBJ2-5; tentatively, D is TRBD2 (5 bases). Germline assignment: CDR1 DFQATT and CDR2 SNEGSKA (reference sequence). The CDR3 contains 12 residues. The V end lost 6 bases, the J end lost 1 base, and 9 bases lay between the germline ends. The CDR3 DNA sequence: TGCAGTGCGCGGGTCTTCCAAGAGACCCAGTACTTC. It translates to CSARVFQETQYF.

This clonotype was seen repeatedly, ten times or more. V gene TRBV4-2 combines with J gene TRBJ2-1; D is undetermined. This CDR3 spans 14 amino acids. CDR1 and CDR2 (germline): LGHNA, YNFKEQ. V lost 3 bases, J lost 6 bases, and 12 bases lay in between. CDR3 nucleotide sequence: TGTGCCAGCAGCCATAATCTTGCGTTCAATGAGCAGTTCTTC. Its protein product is CASSHNLAFNEQFF.

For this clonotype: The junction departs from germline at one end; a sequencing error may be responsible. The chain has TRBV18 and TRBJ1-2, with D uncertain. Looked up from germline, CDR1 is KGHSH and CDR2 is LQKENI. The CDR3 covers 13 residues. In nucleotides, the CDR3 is TGTGCCGGCTCACCACCGGAGATTAATGGCTACACCTTC. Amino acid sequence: CAGSPPEINGYTF. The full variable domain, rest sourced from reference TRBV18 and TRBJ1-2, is NAGVMQNPRHLVRRRGQEARLRCSPMKGHSHVYWYRQLPEEGLKFMVYLQKENIIDESGMPKERFSAEFPKEGPSILRIQQVVRGDSAAYFCAGSPPEINGYTFGSGTRLTVV.

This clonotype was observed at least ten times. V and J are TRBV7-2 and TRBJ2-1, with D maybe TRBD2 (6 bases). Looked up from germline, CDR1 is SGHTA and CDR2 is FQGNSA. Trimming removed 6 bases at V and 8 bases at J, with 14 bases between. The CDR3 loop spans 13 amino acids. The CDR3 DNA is TGTGCCAGCAGACCAGCGGGCCCCCATGAGCAGTTCTTC. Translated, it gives CASRPAGPHEQFF.

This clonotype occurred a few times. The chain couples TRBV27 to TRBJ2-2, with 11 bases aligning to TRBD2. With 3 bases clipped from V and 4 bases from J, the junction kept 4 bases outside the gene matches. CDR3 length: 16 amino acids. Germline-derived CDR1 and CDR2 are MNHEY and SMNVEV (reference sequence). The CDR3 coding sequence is TGTGCCAGCAGTTTCGGGACTAGCGGACGCACCGGGGAGCTGTTTTTT. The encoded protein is CASSFGTSGRTGELFF.

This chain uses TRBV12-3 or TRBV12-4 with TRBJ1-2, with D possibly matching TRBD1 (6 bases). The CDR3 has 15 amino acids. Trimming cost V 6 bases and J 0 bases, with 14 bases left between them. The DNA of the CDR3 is TGTGCCAGCAGCCGAGCAGGGGCTCCTAACTATGGCTACACCTTC. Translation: CASSRAGAPNYGYTF.

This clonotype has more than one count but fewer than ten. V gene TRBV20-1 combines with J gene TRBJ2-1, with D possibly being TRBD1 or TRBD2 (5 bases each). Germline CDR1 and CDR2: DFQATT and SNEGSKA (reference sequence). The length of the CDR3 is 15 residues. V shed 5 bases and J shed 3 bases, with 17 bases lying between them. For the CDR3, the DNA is TGCAGTGCTTCTCGAGGGGTAGGGCTCTACAATGAGCAGTTCTTC. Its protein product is CSASRGVGLYNEQFF.

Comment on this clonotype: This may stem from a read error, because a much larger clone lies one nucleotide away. DNA of the CDR3: TGTGCCAGCTCACCACCAGCCCGTTTATTTTCCACTGAAGCTATCTTT. The encoded protein is CASSPPARLFSTEAIF. The rearrangement joins TRBV18 to TRBJ1-1; D not certain. CDR1 is KGHSH, CDR2 LQKENI, per germline. The CDR3 is 16 amino acids.

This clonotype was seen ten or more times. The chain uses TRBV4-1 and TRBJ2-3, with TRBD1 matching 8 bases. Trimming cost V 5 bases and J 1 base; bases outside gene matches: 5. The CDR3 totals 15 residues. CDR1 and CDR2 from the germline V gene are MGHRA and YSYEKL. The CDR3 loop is CASSEATGGTDTQYF. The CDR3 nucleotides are TGCGCCAGCAGCGAGGCGACAGGGGGCACAGATACGCAGTATTTT.

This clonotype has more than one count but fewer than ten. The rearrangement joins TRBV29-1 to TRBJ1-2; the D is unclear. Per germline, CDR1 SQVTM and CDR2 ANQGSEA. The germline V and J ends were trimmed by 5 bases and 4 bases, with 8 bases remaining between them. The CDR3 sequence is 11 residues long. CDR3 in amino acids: CSVSDGYGYTF. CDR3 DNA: TGCAGCGTTTCGGACGGCTATGGCTACACCTTC. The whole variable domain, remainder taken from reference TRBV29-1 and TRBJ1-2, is SAVISQKPSRDICQRGTSLTIQCQVDSQVTMMFWYRQQPGQSLTLIATANQGSEATYESGFVIDKFPISRPNLTFSTLTVSNMSPEDSSIYLCSVSDGYGYTFGSGTRLTVV.

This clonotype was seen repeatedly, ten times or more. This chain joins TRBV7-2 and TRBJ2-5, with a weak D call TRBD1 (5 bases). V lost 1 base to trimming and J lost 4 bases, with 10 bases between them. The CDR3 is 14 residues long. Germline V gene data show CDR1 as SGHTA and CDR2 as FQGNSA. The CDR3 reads CASSLGAGRETQYF. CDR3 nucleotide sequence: TGTGCCAGCAGCTTAGGGGCAGGGCGAGAGACCCAGTACTTC.

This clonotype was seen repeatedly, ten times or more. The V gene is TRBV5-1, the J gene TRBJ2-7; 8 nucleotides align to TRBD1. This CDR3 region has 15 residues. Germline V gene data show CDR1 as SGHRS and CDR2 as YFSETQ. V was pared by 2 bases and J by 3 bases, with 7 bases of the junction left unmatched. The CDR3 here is CASSLEGTGVYEQYF. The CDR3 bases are TGCGCCAGCAGCTTAGAAGGGACAGGAGTCTACGAGCAGTACTTC.

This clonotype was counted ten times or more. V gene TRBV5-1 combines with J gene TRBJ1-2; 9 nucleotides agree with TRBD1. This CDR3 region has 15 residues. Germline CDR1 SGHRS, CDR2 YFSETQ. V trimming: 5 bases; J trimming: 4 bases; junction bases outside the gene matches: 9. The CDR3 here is CASRVWGQGAYGYTF. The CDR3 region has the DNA TGCGCCAGCAGGGTGTGGGGACAGGGCGCCTATGGCTACACCTTC.

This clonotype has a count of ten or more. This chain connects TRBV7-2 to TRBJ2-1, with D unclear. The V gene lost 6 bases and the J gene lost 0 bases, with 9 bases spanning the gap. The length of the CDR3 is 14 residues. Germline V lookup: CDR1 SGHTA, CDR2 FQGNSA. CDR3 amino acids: CASSSMSSYNEQFF. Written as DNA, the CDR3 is TGTGCCAGCAGTTCCATGAGCTCCTACAATGAGCAGTTCTTC.

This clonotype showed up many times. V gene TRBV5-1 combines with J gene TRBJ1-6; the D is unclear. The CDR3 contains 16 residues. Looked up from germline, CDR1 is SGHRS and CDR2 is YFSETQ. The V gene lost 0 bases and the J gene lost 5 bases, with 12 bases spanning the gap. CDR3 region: CASSLGAGLNNSPLHF. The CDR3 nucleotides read TGCGCCAGCAGCTTGGGGGCCGGACTCAATAATTCACCCCTCCACTTT.

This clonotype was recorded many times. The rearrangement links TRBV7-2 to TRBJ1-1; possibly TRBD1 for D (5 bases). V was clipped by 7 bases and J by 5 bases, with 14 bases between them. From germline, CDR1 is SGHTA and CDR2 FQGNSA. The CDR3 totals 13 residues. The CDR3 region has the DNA TGTGCCAGCAATCCTTTGGGGGGAACTGAAGCTTTCTTT. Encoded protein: CASNPLGGTEAFF. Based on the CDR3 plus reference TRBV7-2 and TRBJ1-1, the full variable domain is GAGVSQSPSNKVTEKGKDVELRCDPISGHTALYWYRQSLGQGLEFLIYFQGNSAPDKSGLPSDRFSAERTGGSVSTLTIQRTQQEDSAVYLCASNPLGGTEAFFGQGTRLTVV.

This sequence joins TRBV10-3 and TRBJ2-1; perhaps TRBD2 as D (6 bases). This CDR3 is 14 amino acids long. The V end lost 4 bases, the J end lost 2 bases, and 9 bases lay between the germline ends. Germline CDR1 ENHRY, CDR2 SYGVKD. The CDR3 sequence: CAISGDWPYNEQFF. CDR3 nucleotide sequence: TGTGCCATCAGTGGGGACTGGCCCTACAATGAGCAGTTCTTC.

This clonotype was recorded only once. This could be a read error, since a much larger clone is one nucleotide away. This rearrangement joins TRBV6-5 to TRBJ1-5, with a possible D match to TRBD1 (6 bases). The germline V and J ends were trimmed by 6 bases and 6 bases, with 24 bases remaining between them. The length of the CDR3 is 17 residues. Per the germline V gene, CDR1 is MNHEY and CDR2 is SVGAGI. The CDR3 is CASRSNKGGAGGQPQHF. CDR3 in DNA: TGTGCCAGCAGATCAAATAAAGGGGGGGCAGGAGGTCAGCCCCAGCATTTT.

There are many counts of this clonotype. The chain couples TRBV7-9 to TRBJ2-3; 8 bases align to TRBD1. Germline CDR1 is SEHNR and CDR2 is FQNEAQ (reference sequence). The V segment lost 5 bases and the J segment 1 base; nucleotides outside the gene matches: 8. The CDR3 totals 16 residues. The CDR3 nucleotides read TGTGCCAGCAGCCAACCCGGACAGGGAGGCACAGATACGCAGTATTTT. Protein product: CASSQPGQGGTDTQYF. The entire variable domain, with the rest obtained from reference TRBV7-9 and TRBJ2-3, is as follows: DTGVSQNPRHKITKRGQNVTFRCDPISEHNRLYWYRQTLGQGPEFLTYFQNEAQLEKSRLLSDRFSAERPKGSFSTLEIQRTEQGDSAMYLCASSQPGQGGTDTQYFGPGTRLTVL.

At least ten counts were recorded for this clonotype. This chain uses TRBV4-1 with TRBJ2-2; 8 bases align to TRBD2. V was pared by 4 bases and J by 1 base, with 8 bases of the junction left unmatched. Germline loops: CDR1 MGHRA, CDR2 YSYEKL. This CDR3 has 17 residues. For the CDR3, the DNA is TGCGCCAGCAGCCCAAGAAGCGGGGGCTTGAACACCGGGGAGCTGTTTTTT. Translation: CASSPRSGGLNTGELFF.

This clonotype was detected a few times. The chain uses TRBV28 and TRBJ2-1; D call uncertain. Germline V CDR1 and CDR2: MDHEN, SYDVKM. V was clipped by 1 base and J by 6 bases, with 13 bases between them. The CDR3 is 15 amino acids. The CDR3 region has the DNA TGTGCCAGCAGTTTATCAACCCTAACCTTCAATGAGCAGTTCTTC. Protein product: CASSLSTLTFNEQFF.

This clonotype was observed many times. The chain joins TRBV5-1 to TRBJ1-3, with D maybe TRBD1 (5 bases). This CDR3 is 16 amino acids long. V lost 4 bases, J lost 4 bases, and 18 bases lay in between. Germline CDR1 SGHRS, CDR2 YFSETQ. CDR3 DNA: TGCGCCAGCAGCATGGCGGCGGGGGTGGCCGGAAACACCATATATTTT. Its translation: CASSMAAGVAGNTIYF.

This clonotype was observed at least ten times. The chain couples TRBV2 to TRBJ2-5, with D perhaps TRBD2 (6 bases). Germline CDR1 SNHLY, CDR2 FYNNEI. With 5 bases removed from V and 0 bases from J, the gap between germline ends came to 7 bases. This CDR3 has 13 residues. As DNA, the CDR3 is TGTGCCAGCAGTTGGGACTACCAAGAGACCCAGTACTTC. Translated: CASSWDYQETQYF.

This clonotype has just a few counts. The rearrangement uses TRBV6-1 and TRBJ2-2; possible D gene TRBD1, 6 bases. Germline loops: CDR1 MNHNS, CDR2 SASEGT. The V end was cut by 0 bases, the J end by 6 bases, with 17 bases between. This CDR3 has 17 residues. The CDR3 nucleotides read TGTGCCAGCAGTGAAGCGAGTGGGGGCACTGTTCCCGGGGAGCTGTTTTTT. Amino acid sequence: CASSEASGGTVPGELFF.

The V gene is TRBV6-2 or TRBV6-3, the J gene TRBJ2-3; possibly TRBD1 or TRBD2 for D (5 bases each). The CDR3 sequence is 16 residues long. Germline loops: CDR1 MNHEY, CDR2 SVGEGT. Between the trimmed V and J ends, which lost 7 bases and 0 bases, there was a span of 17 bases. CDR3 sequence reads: CASISIGTDSTDTQYF. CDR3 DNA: TGTGCCAGCATTTCGATCGGGACCGATAGCACAGATACGCAGTATTTT.